Detailed here is one T cell receptor (beta chain). What was amplified from RNA transcripts were TCR beta CDR3 regions. During a first-round RT-PCR of the TCR CDR3, the HTBI primer set was used. One entry per CDR3 protein results from TCRdb running MiXCR on the multiplex PCR reads. The data show some 620,000 distinct CDR3 sequences, about 16% seen once. Germline CDR1 reads LNHDA; CDR2 reads SQIVND (reference sequence). Trimming took 10 bases from V and 0 from J; bases not matched to a gene: 6. The CDR3 extends over 13 amino acids. The entry originates in a study of T cells in Graves' hyperthyroidism and ophthalmopathy. Exclusion followed for patients with uncontrolled infection, other autoimmune disease, pregnancy or lactation.

This sequence joins TRBV19 and TRBJ2-7, with 7 bases lining up with TRBD1. The source material was blood. The sequence was obtained from a woman aged 30 to 39 with Graves' hyperthyroidism. As DNA, the CDR3 is TGTGCCACCGGACAGGTTAGCTCCTACGAGCAGTACTTC. This translates into CATGQVSSYEQYF.